Each of the 22 T cell receptor beta chains below was sequenced from the same sample in a study of blood T cell repertoires in COVID-19. Produced via immunoSEQ multiplex PCR; TCRdb's table is partial and in-frame only. Of 250,000 to 350,000 clones listed, about nine tenths are singletons. Sequencing input: PBMCs or T cells enriched from blood (not recorded which). The receptors derive from a woman between 50 and 59 years old who had recovered from COVID-19.

In this sample, this clone turned up once. The gene calls are TRBV7-2 and TRBJ2-1, with D maybe TRBD2 (6 bases). The CDR3 loop spans 15 amino acids. Trimming left V 3 bases short and J 4 bases short, with 13 bases between. The germline V gene has CDR1 SGHTA and CDR2 FQGNSA. The chain's CDR3 is CASSLSGDLYNEQFF. The CDR3 nucleotides are TGTGCCAGCAGCTTGAGTGGGGACTTATACAATGAGCAGTTCTTC.

This clone occurred a few times. This chain joins TRBV6-6 and TRBJ2-5, with 7 bases matching TRBD2. V dropped 5 bases and J dropped 5; count of bases not matched to a gene: 17. The CDR3 has 17 residues. Germline V CDR1 and CDR2: MNHNY, SVGAGI (reference sequence). Here the CDR3 DNA reads TGTGCCAGCAGTCGAACCCGCTCCAGCGGGGTAATTGAGACCCAGTACTTC. Its translation: CASSRTRSSGVIETQYF.

The CDR3 region has the DNA TGTGCCAGCGTACGACAGGAGAAAGCTTTCTTT. Its translation: CASVRQEKAFF. The V and J genes are TRBV6-5 and TRBJ1-1, with a weak D call TRBD1 (6 bases). CDR1 is MNHEY, CDR2 SVGAGI, per germline. The V gene lost 8 bases and the J gene lost 9 bases, with 13 bases spanning the gap. CDR3 size: 11 residues.

The DNA for the CDR3 is TGTGCCTGGAGTAGGGGCCTGGGGGCGGGGGAGCTGTTTTTT. Translation gives CAWSRGLGAGELFF. This chain connects TRBV30 to TRBJ2-2; maybe TRBD1 (6 bases). The V and J ends lost 2 bases and 8 bases respectively, with 15 bases between them. Germline loops: CDR1 GTSNPN, CDR2 SVGIG (reference sequence). The CDR3 runs to 14 residues. Based on the CDR3 plus reference TRBV30 and TRBJ2-2, the full variable domain is SQTIHQWPATLVQPVGSPLSLECTVEGTSNPNLYWYRQAAGRGLQLLFYSVGIGQISSEVPQNLSASRPQDRQFILSSKKLLLSDSGFYLCAWSRGLGAGELFFGEGSRLTVL.

The chain uses TRBV27 and TRBJ2-5; D might be TRBD2 (5 bases). Trimming took off 6 bases at V and 2 bases at J, with 16 bases between the two ends. Germline V CDR1 and CDR2: MNHEY, SMNVEV (reference sequence). CDR3 size: 15 residues. The CDR3 is CASSQTRQLQETQYF. The DNA of the CDR3 is TGTGCCAGCAGCCAAACTAGGCAACTTCAAGAGACCCAGTACTTC.

CDR3 DNA sequence: TGTGCCAGCAGCCAGGGGCTTGGACTAGCTGGGGATGAGCAGTTCTTC. This sequence encodes CASSQGLGLAGDEQFF. V and J are TRBV7-3 and TRBJ2-1; 8 bases align to TRBD2. Germline values: CDR1 SGHTA, CDR2 FQGTGA. There are 16 residues in the CDR3. V lost 5 bases to trimming and J lost 8 bases; unmatched junction nucleotides: 14.

V usage is TRBV14 and J usage is TRBJ2-7; no clear D. This CDR3 region has 14 residues. Per the germline V gene, CDR1 is SGHDN and CDR2 is FVKESK. The V end was cut by 5 bases, the J end by 6 bases, with 17 bases between. CDR3 loop: CASSDPGFWPEQYF. DNA for the CDR3: TGTGCCAGCAGCGATCCGGGTTTCTGGCCCGAGCAGTACTTC.

The rearrangement joins TRBV6-2 or TRBV6-3 to TRBJ1-1; TRBD1 might be the D (6 bases). Germline V gene lookup returns CDR1 MNHEY and CDR2 SVGEGT. The CDR3 extends over 12 amino acids. Trimming took off 6 bases at V and 5 bases at J, with 10 bases between the two ends. In nucleotides, the CDR3 is TGTGCCAGCAGCCACCAGGGGACTGAAGCTTTCTTT. It translates to CASSHQGTEAFF.

V is TRBV4-2 and J is TRBJ1-2; D is ambiguous. The CDR3 loop spans 15 amino acids. Trimming stripped 2 bases from V and 4 bases from J, with 14 bases between. The V gene's germline CDR1 is LGHNA and CDR2 YNFKEQ. Here the CDR3 DNA reads TGTGCCAGCAGCCAATCAGGACTTGAGGGCTATGGCTACACCTTC. This codes for CASSQSGLEGYGYTF.

V gene TRBV5-1 combines with J gene TRBJ2-5; tentatively, D is TRBD1 (6 bases). This CDR3 comprises 15 residues. CDR1 is SGHRS and CDR2 is YFSETQ in the germline V gene. V dropped 4 bases and J dropped 1 base, with 14 bases sitting between them. As DNA, the CDR3 is TGCGCCAGCAGCGGGGGCCAACCGGGCCAAGAGACCCAGTACTTC. Protein product: CASSGGQPGQETQYF.

The chain couples TRBV27 to TRBJ2-5; no clear D. Germline loops: CDR1 MNHEY, CDR2 SMNVEV (reference sequence). V was cut by 2 bases and J by 7 bases, with 11 bases left in between. The CDR3 covers 13 residues. The CDR3 sequence is CASSLNEVGTQYF. CDR3 in DNA: TGTGCCAGCAGTTTAAATGAGGTCGGGACCCAGTACTTC.

This chain links TRBV10-1 with TRBJ2-2; D not resolved. Germline V gives CDR1 WNHNN, CDR2 SYGVQD (reference sequence). Trimming pared 2 bases from V and 5 bases from J, leaving 18 bases between. CDR3 length: 17 residues. The chain's CDR3 is CASSEVSPGRSTGELFF. The CDR3 nucleotides are TGCGCCAGCAGTGAGGTTTCACCCGGTCGGTCTACCGGGGAGCTGTTTTTT.

This chain connects TRBV6-5 to TRBJ1-5; TRBD1 aligns across 7 bases. V was clipped by 6 bases and J by 3 bases; unmatched bases: 5. The CDR3 sequence is 14 residues long. In germline, CDR1 is MNHEY, CDR2 SVGAGI. In nucleotides, the CDR3 is TGTGCCAGCAGCCGCGGGACAGACAATCAGCCCCAGCATTTT. It translates to CASSRGTDNQPQHF.

V gene TRBV5-8 combines with J gene TRBJ2-1, with D uncertain. The germline V and J ends were trimmed by 4 bases and 0 bases, with 14 bases remaining between them. The CDR3 is 16 residues long. Germline V gives CDR1 SGHTS, CDR2 YDEGEE. CDR3 loop: CASSLPLTSSYNEQFF. CDR3 coding DNA: TGTGCCAGCAGCCTCCCTCTAACGAGCTCCTACAATGAGCAGTTCTTC.

This rearrangement joins TRBV6-1 to TRBJ1-2; D is ambiguous. Deletions cut 3 bases from V and 4 bases from J, with 9 bases between. CDR1 is MNHNS, CDR2 SASEGT, per germline. The CDR3 extends over 13 amino acids. The CDR3 loop reads CASSETGVYGYTF. The CDR3 region has the DNA TGTGCCAGCAGTGAGACCGGGGTCTATGGCTACACCTTC.

This sequence joins TRBV9 and TRBJ2-1; D is uncertain. Germline V gene lookup returns CDR1 SGDLS and CDR2 YYNGEE. This CDR3 is built from 15 residues. Trimming removed 2 bases at V and 5 bases at J, with 14 bases between. The CDR3 DNA sequence: TGTGCCAGCAGCGTCGGCGGCGGTTACAACAATGAGCAGTTCTTC. Its translation is CASSVGGGYNNEQFF.

The chain joins TRBV3-1 (or the pseudogene TRBV3-2) to TRBJ1-6; TRBD1 might be the D (5 bases). CDR1 and CDR2 (germline): LGHDT, YNNKEL (reference sequence). This CDR3 has 15 residues. With 1 base removed from V and 5 bases from J, the gap between germline ends came to 9 bases. The CDR3, as DNA: TGTGCCAGCAGCCAAGGTGGGGCCGATAATTCACCCCTCCACTTT. Its translation: CASSQGGADNSPLHF.

This clone has more than one count but fewer than ten. This chain uses TRBV27 with TRBJ2-6; D is perhaps TRBD1 (6 bases). V lost 6 bases, J lost 0 bases, and 9 bases lay in between. The CDR3 length is 15 residues. Germline V gene data show CDR1 as MNHEY and CDR2 as SMNVEV (reference sequence). The CDR3 here is CASRRGGSGANVLTF. DNA of the CDR3: TGTGCCAGCAGAAGAGGGGGCTCTGGGGCCAACGTCCTGACTTTC.

The chain carries TRBV18 and TRBJ2-7, with a tentative D call TRBD1 (5 bases). Looked up from germline, CDR1 is KGHSH and CDR2 is LQKENI. The CDR3 has 12 residues. The V and J ends lost 6 bases and 3 bases respectively, with 9 bases between them. The chain's CDR3 is CASSHDSYEQYF. Here the CDR3 DNA reads TGTGCCAGCTCCCATGACAGCTACGAGCAGTACTTC.

The rearrangement joins TRBV10-2 to TRBJ2-7; 9 bases are shared with TRBD1. The CDR3 runs to 14 residues. J lost 0 bases, V lost 7 bases, and 4 bases had no gene match. Germline V gives CDR1 WSHSY, CDR2 SAAADI. As DNA, the CDR3 is TGCGCCAGCAATGGACAGGGGAGCTCCTACGAGCAGTACTTC. Protein: CASNGQGSSYEQYF.

The rearrangement joins TRBV12-3 or TRBV12-4 to TRBJ1-1; 7 bases are shared with TRBD1. The CDR3 consists of 12 residues. Losses at the gene ends were 5 bases for V and 5 bases for J; bases not matched to a gene: 2. DNA for the CDR3: TGTGCCAGCAGTCTACAGGGGACTGAAGCTTTCTTT. Its protein is CASSLQGTEAFF.

The V call is TRBV7-9, the J call TRBJ1-1; 7 nucleotides align to TRBD1. V was clipped by 6 bases and J by 4 bases; unmatched bases: 11. The CDR3 sequence is 15 residues long. Germline CDR1 and CDR2: SEHNR and FQNEAQ (reference sequence). The chain's CDR3 is CASRPKDRLGTEAFF. Written as DNA, the CDR3 is TGTGCCAGCAGACCAAAGGACAGGTTGGGCACTGAAGCTTTCTTT.